This T cell receptor (beta chain) was found in a study of shared clonotypes between healthy human individuals. Deep-level settings were used for running the assay. Here immunoSEQ multiplex PCR was the method, and the copy in TCRdb shows in-frame clones only, minus some. The sample includes a few hundred thousand clones, around 87% seen only once; the top ten take around 15%. Trimming took off 3 bases at V and 0 bases at J, with 9 bases between the two ends. The CDR3 spans 14 residues. Looked up from germline, CDR1 is SGHVS and CDR2 is FQNEAQ. The chain uses TRBV7-8 and TRBJ2-7; D assignment may be TRBD1 or TRBD2 (5 bases each). The origin of this receptor is a man between 18 and 29 years old in good health. The material sequenced was memory CD8+ T cells sorted from blood. Subset specified: CD45RO+ cells pooled with CCR7-negative TemRA cells. The chain's CDR3 is CASSFAGSSYEQYF. The CDR3 bases are TGTGCCAGCAGCTTCGCAGGGAGCTCCTACGAGCAGTACTTC.